This T cell receptor (beta chain) was captured by sequencing in a study of shared clonotypes between healthy human individuals. As to this clone: What it binds is unknown.

Trimming stripped 7 bases from V and 4 bases from J, with 17 bases between. Germline-derived CDR1 and CDR2 are SQVTM and ANQGSEA. The CDR3 has 14 amino acids. Every immunoSEQ plate was one replicate of a subset's evenly spread DNA. Only in-frame clones appear in the TCRdb table, and some are missing; sequencing was by immunoSEQ multiplex PCR. The table has some 2.1 million clones, around 93% seen once. Naive CD8 cells were CD45RO-negative, positively selected for CCR7, excluding terminally differentiated effector memory CD45RA+ cells. Overall study findings and caveats: Generation of non-shared clonotypes was less probable than generation of clonotypes shared by all four donors. Sampling used blood alone; tissue repertoires probably differ.

Source material: naive CD8+ T cells from PBMCs. The rearrangement links TRBV29-1 to TRBJ2-1; a possible D gene is TRBD2 (6 bases). The source of this sequence is a man between 18 and 29 years old in good health. Some clones in this sample may be carry-over from other donors' samples. CDR3 amino acids: CSAGWDSTYNEQFF. CDR3 DNA sequence: TGCAGCGCTGGCTGGGACTCAACTTACAATGAGCAGTTCTTC.